This T cell receptor (beta chain) was sequenced in a study of shared clonotypes between healthy human individuals (dated by TCRdb to about 2020). Turning to the overall study: A few men and a couple of women, aged 18 to 49 years, made up the cohort. Per donor, three plates each were used for CD4 naive and CD4 memory, two for CD8 naive, and one for CD8 memory. To estimate repertoire size and how much clonotypes are shared between individuals, the study performed deep sequencing of blood TCR repertoires from 4 to 6 healthy adults. To increase sequencing depth and limit assay-specific biases, TCR repertoire library preparation and sequencing were carried out by different laboratories using diverse techniques. Per donor, leukapheresis produced somewhere between about 0.94 and 9.5 billion PBMCs. Study-wide findings and limitations: The small number of donors limited the genetic and exposure-history diversity represented. Pairwise subsampling led to the expectation that sequencing depth would affect the degree of clonotype sharing among donors. Rarefaction of sorted-subset datasets indicated incomplete sequencing despite the large sequencing depth. Sampling was restricted to blood, and TCR repertoires in tissue are likely to differ from TCR repertoires in blood. Sharing across a few donors was observed for roughly 5% of naive CD4, 3% to 3.5% of naive CD8, around 2.5% of memory CD4, and around 0.42% of memory CD8 clonotypes. Higher generation probabilities were observed for clonotypes shared by all four sorted-subset donors than for non-shared clonotypes. Larger estimated clonotype richness was generally found for naive subsets than for memory subsets.

This clone was observed once. Which antigen it targets is not known. No quality values exist for individual bases; no much larger clone is one base distant. The donors were healthy, HIV-negative adults who had no recently reported acute infections or vaccinations. Every donor was a Caucasian adult residing in Nashville, Tennessee, USA. CD4+ T cells were enriched by magnetic negative selection, after which naive cells were positively selected on CD45RA and the negative fraction was taken as the memory subset. After blood collection by leukapheresis, PBMCs were isolated using Ficoll-Histopaque density gradient centrifugation and then cryopreserved in the vapor phase of liquid nitrogen. Analytical flow cytometry was used to check the purity and quantity of each magnetically sorted T cell population. Genomic DNA was isolated from every sorted fraction and measured by UV absorbance on a Nanodrop 2000c.

Reading from cysteine to phenylalanine, the CDR3 counts 14 amino acids. Here the CDR3 DNA is all that survives: 42 bases in frame from base 1. At the junction V is shortened by 2 bases and J by 9 bases, with 14 bases in between. The germline V gene specifies SGHRS as CDR1 and YFSETQ as CDR2. Using the deep immunoSEQ assay, TCR CDR3 regions were amplified from genomic DNA by multiplex PCR. Extracted genomic DNA from each cell subset was spread evenly across all wells of several immunoSEQ 96-well plates, with each plate serving as a replicate. For sorted subsets, approximately 210 ng of genomic DNA, equivalent to 25,000 to 35,000 T cell genomes, went into each replicate PCR. The purified libraries were quantified using a Qubit 3.0 fluorometer, sized with a Bioanalyzer 2100, and then quantified again using the KAPA Library Quantification kit. Every immunoSEQ 96-well plate was sequenced on a separate single-read 150-cycle Illumina NextSeq 550 flow cell. The paper's processing steps were these. The immunoSEQ output contained only junctional sequences without quality scores, so filtering could not match that applied to full-length reads. To assign V/J genes and CDR3, sequences were annotated against IMGT germline references using PyIR, a Python wrapper for IgBLAST v1.9. Reads with weak V/J assignments (E-value above 1e-6), missing CDR3, stop codons, out-of-frame junctions, or ambiguous translated residues were removed. V3J clonotypes were defined as sequences sharing the same inferred V gene, J gene, and CDR3 amino acid sequence. The percentage overlap between two repertoires was calculated by dividing the number of shared unique clonotypes by the size of the smaller repertoire. Richness of each repertoire was evaluated using RTK rarefaction, the Chao1 estimator, and Recon v2.1 estimates of unobserved clonotypes. Generation probabilities were computed with OLGA for all TCRbeta clonotypes obtained by the gDNA method from four donors. TCRdb took this table from immuneACCESS and kept in-frame rearrangements with V and J called. Such tables lack part of the clones; where checked against another copy, unresolved V genes explain under half of the gap, and the rest is unexplained. For V, J and clone size, that table is used; D and trimming come from the DNA. In this sample the table shows about 1.1 million clones, around 78% of which occur a single time. The ten largest account for roughly 0.56% of the sample.

The sequence came from a man younger than 35 in good health. Some clones in this sample may be carry-over from other donors' samples. Sequenced material: memory CD4+ T cells from PBMCs. The cell subset or site label of this sample denotes: CD45RA-negative fraction. Recombination joined TRBV5-1 with TRBJ2-2, with an unclear D gene assignment. The CDR3 is CASSFIYESWELFF. At the DNA level, the sequence is TGCGCCAGCAGCTTCATTTATGAGAGTTGGGAGCTGTTTTTT. With all but the CDR3 taken from the reference TRBV5-1 and TRBJ2-2 genes, the full variable domain is: KAGVTQTPRYLIKTRGQQVTLSCSPISGHRSVSWYQQTPGQGLQFLFEYFSETQRNKGNFPGRFSGRQFSNSRSEMNVSTLELGDSALYLCASSFIYESWELFFGEGSRLTVL.